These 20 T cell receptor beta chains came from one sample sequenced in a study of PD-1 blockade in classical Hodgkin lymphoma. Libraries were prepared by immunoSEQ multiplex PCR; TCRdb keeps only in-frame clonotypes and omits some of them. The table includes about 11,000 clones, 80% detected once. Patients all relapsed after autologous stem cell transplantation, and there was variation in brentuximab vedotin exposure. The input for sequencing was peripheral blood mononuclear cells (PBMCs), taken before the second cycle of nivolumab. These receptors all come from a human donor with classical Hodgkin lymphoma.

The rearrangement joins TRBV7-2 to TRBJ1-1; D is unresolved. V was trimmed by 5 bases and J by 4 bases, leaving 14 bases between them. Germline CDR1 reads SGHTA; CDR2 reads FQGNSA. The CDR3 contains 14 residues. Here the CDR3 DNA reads TGTGCCAGCAGCGCAAACGGGCCCCTCACTGAAGCTTTCTTT. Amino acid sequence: CASSANGPLTEAFF. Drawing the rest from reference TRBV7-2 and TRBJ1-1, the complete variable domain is GAGVSQSPSNKVTEKGKDVELRCDPISGHTALYWYRQSLGQGLEFLIYFQGNSAPDKSGLPSDRFSAERTGGSVSTLTIQRTQQEDSAVYLCASSANGPLTEAFFGQGTRLTVV.

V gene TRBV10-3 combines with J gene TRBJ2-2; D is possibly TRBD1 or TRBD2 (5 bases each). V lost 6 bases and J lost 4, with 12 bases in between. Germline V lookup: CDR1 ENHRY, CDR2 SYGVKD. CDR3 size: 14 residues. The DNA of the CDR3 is TGTGCCATCAGATTGACAGAGGGCACCGGGGAGCTGTTTTTT. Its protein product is CAIRLTEGTGELFF.

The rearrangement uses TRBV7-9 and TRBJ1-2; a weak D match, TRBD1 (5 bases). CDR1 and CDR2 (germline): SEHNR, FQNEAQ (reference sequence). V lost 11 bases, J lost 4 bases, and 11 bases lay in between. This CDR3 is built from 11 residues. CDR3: CAVTGPYGYTF. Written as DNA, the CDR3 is TGTGCCGTCACAGGTCCCTATGGCTACACCTTC.

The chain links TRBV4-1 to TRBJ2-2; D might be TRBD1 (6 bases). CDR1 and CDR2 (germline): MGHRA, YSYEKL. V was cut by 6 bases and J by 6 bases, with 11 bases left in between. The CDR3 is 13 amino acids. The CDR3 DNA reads TGCGCCAGCAGAAACAGGGACCCCGGGGAGCTGTTTTTT. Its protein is CASRNRDPGELFF.

The CDR3 reads CASSETRHQETQYF. The CDR3 nucleotides read TGTGCCAGCAGTGAGACGCGGCATCAAGAGACCCAGTACTTC. The rearrangement joins TRBV2 to TRBJ2-5; no firm D call. Trimming cost V 3 bases and J 2 bases, with 10 bases left between them. This CDR3 has 14 amino acids. The germline V gene encodes CDR1 SNHLY and CDR2 FYNNEI.

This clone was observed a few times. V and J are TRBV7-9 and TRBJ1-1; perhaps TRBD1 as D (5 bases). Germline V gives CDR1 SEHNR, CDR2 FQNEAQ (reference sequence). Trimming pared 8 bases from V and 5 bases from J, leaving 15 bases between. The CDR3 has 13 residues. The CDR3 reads CASYVYQGTEAFF. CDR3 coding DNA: TGTGCCAGCTATGTTTACCAGGGAACTGAAGCTTTCTTT.

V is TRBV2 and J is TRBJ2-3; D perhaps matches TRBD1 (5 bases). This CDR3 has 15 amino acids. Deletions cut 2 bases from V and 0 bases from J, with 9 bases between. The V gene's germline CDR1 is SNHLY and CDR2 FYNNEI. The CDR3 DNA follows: TGTGCCAGCAGTGAATGGGGCCCTAGCACAGATACGCAGTATTTT. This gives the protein CASSEWGPSTDTQYF.

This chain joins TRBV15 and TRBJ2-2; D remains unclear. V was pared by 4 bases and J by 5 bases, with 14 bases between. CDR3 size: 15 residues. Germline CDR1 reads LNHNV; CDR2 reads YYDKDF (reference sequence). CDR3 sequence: CATSTAAMGTGELFF. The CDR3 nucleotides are TGTGCCACCAGCACTGCAGCAATGGGTACCGGGGAGCTGTTTTTT.

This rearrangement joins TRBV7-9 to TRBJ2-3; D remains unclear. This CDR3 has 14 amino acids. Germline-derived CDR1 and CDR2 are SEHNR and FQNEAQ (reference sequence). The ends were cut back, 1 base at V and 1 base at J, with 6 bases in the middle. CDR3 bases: TGTGCCAGCAGCTTAGATCAGGGCACAGATACGCAGTATTTT. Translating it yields CASSLDQGTDTQYF.

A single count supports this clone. The CDR3: CASSQDRLVPKNIQYF. The CDR3 bases are TGTGCCAGCAGCCAAGATCGTTTAGTTCCCAAAAACATTCAGTACTTC. The chain carries TRBV4-2 and TRBJ2-4; D is unresolved. This CDR3 region has 16 residues. The V end was cut by 0 bases, the J end by 2 bases, with 11 bases between. Germline V CDR1 and CDR2: LGHNA, YNFKEQ.

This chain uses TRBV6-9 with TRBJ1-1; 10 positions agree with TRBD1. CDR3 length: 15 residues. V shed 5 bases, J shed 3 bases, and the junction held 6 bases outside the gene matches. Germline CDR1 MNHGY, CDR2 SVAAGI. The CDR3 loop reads CASSPGTGAHTEAFF. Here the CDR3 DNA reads TGTGCCAGCAGTCCCGGGACAGGGGCCCACACTGAAGCTTTCTTT.

CDR3 protein: CASSYWDQDGVKHF. The CDR3 DNA sequence: TGTGCCAGCAGTTACTGGGACCAGGATGGGGTGAAGCATTTT. This chain uses TRBV27 with TRBJ1-5; the D gene is possibly TRBD1 (5 bases). Trimming left V 4 bases short and J 14 bases short, with 21 bases between. The length of the CDR3 is 14 residues. CDR1 is MNHEY and CDR2 is SMNVEV in the germline V gene (reference sequence).

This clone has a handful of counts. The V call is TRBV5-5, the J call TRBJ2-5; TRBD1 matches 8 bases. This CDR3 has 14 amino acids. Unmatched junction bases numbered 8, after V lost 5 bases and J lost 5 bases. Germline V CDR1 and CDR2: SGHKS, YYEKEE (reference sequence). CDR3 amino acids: CASRSDRVVETQYF. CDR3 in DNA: TGTGCCAGCAGATCGGACAGGGTGGTGGAGACCCAGTACTTC.

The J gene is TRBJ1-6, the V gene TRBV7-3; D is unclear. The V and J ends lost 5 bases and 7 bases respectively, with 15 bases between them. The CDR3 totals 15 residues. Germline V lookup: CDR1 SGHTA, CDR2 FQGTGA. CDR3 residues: CASSALVGRNSPLHF. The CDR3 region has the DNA TGTGCCAGCAGCGCCCTCGTGGGTAGAAATTCACCCCTCCACTTT.

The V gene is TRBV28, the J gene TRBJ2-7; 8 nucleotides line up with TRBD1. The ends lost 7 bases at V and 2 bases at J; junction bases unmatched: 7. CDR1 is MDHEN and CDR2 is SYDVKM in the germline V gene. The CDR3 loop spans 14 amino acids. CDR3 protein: CASNLGQGTYEQYF. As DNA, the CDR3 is TGTGCCAGCAACCTAGGACAGGGAACCTACGAGCAGTACTTC. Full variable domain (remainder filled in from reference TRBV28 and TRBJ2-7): DVKVTQSSRYLVKRTGEKVFLECVQDMDHENMFWYRQDPGLGLRLIYFSYDVKMKEKGDIPEGYSVSREKKERFSLILESASTNQTSMYLCASNLGQGTYEQYFGPGTRLTVT.

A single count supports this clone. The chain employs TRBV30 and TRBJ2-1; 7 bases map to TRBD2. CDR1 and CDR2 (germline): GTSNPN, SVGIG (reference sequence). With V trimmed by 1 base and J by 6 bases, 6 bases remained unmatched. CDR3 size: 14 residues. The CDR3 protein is CAWSDKRGFNEQFF. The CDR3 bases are TGTGCCTGGAGTGACAAGCGGGGTTTCAATGAGCAGTTCTTC.

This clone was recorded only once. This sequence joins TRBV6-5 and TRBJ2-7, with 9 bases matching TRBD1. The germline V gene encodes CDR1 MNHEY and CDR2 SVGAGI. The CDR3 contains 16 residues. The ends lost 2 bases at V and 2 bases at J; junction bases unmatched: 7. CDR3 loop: CASSYAGQGGTYEQYF. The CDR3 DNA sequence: TGTGCCAGCAGTTACGCGGGACAGGGCGGAACCTACGAGCAGTACTTC.

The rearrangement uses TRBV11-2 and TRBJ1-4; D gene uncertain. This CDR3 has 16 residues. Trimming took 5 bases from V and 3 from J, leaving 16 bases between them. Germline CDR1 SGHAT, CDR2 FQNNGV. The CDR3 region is CASSPLRLRANEKLFF. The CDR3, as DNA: TGTGCCAGCAGCCCCCTGCGGCTGAGGGCTAATGAAAAACTGTTTTTT. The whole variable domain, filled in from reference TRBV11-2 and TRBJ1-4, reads EAGVAQSPRYKIIEKRQSVAFWCNPISGHATLYWYQQILGQGPKLLIQFQNNGVVDDSQLPKDRFSAERLKGVDSTLKIQPAKLEDSAVYLCASSPLRLRANEKLFFGSGTQLSVL.

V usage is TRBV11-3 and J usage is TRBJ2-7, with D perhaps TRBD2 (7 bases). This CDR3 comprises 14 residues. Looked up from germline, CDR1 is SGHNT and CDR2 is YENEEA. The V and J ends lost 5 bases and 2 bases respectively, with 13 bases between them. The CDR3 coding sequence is TGTGCCAGCAGCCCAGGAGGGGGGGCCTACGAGCAGTACTTC. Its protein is CASSPGGGAYEQYF.

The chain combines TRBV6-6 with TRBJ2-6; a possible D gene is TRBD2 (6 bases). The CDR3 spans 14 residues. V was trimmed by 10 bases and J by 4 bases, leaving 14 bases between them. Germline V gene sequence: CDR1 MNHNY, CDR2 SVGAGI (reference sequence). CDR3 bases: TGTGCCACCTCGCGGGATGAGGGGGCCAACGTCCTGACTTTC. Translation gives CATSRDEGANVLTF.